The T cell receptor beta chain under discussion was sequenced for a study of T cell responses to AZD1222 COVID-19 vaccine. This clone was detected only a few times. The protocol was immunoSEQ multiplex PCR, while the TCRdb copy is restricted to in-frame clones and leaves out a portion. The top ten clones hold more than 15% of a sample with over 85,000 clones, roughly 83% of them seen once. V lost 4 bases and J 1 base, leaving 11 bases between the germline ends. This CDR3 contains 15 residues. Germline CDR1 reads SGHTS; CDR2 reads YDEGEE. The chain recombines TRBV5-8 with TRBJ2-2; TRBD1 might be the D (6 bases). Sequenced here: peripheral blood, sampled on day 0 of AZD1222 vaccination. The receptor was derived from an adult in good health. The CDR3 spells CASSPGQWNTGELFF. The DNA for the CDR3 is TGTGCCAGCAGCCCCGGACAGTGGAACACCGGGGAGCTGTTTTTT. Full variable domain (rest looked up from reference TRBV5-8 and TRBJ2-2): EAGVTQSPTHLIKTRGQQATLRCSPISGHTSVYWYQQALGLGLQFLLWYDEGEERNRGNFPPRFSGRQFPNYSSELNVNALELEDSALYLCASSPGQWNTGELFFGEGSRLTVL.